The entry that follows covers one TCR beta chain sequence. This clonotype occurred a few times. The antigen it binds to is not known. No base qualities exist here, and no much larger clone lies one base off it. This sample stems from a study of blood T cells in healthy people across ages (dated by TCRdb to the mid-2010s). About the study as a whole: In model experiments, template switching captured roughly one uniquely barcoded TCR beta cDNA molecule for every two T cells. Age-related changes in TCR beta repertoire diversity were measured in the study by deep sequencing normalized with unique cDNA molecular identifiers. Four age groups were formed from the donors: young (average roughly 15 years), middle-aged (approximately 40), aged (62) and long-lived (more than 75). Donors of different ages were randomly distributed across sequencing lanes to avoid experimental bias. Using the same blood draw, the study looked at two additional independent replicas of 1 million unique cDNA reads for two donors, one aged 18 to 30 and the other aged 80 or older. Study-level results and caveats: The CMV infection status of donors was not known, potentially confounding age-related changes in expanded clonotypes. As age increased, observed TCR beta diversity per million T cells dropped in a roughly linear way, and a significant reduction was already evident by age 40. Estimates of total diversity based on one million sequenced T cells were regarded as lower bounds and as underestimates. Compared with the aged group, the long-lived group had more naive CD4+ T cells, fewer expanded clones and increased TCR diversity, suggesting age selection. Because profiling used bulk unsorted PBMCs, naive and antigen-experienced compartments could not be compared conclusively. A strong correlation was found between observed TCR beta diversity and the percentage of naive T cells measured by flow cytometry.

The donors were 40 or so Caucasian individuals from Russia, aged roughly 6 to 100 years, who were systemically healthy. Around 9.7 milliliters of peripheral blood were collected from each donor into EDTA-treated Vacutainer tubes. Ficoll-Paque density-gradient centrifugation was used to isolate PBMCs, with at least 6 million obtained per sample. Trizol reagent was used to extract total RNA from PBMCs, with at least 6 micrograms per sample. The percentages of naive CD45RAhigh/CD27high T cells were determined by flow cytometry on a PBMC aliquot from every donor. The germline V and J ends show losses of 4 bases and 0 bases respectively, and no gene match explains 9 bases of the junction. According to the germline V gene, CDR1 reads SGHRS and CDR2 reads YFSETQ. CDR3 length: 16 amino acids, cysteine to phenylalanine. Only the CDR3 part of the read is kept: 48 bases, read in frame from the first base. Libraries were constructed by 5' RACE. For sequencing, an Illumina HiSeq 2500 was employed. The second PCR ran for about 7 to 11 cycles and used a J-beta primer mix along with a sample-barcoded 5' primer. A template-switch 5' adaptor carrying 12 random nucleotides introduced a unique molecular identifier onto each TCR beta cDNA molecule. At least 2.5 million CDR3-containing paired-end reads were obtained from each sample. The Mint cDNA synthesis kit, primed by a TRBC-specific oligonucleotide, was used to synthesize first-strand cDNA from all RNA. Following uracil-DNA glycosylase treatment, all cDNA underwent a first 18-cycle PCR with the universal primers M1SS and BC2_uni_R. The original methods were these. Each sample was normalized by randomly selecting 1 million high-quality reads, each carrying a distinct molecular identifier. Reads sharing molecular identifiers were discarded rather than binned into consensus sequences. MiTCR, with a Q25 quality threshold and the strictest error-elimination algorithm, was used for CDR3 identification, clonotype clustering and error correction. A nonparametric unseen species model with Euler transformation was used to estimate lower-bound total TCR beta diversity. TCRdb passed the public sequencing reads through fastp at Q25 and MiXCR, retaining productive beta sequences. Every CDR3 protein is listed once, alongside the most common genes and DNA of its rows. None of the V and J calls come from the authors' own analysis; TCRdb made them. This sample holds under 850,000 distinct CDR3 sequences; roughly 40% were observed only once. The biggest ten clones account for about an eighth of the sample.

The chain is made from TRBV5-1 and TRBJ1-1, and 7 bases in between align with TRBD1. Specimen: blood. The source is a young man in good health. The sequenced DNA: TGCGCCAGCAGCACAAACTCAGGGGGGATGAACACTGAAGCTTTCTTT. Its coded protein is CASSTNSGGMNTEAFF. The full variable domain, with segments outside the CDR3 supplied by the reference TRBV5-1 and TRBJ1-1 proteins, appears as KAGVTQTPRYLIKTRGQQVTLSCSPISGHRSVSWYQQTPGQGLQFLFEYFSETQRNKGNFPGRFSGRQFSNSRSEMNVSTLELGDSALYLCASSTNSGGMNTEAFFGQGTRLTVV.